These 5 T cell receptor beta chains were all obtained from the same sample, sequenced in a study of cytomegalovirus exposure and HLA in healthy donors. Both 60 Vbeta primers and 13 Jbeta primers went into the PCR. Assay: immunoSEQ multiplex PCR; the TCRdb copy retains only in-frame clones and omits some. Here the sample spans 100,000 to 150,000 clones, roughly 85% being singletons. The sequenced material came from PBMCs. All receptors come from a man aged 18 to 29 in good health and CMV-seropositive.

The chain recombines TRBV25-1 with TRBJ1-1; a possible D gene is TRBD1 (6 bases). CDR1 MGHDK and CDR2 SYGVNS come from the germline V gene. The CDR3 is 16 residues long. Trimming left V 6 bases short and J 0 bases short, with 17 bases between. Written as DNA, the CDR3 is TGTGCCAGCAGCGTAGAGGACAGCTCGATGAACACTGAAGCTTTCTTT. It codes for CASSVEDSSMNTEAFF.

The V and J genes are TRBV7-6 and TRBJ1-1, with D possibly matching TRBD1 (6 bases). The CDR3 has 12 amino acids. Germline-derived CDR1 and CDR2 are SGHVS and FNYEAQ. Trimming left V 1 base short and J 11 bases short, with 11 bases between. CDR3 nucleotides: TGTGCCAGCAGCTTAGGGGGGGGGCCGGCTTTCTTT. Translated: CASSLGGGPAFF.

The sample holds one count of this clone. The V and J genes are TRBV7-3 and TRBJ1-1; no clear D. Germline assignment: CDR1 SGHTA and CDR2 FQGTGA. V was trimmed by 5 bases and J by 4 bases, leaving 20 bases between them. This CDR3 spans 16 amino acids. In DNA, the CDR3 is TGTGCCAGCAGCCTATATGTATCCCCGCCGGGCACTGAAGCTTTCTTT. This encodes CASSLYVSPPGTEAFF.

The CDR3 nucleotides read TGCAGCGTTGGAGGAGGATGGAAACTAGACCACTACGAGCAGTACTTC. As protein: CSVGGGWKLDHYEQYF. The rearrangement joins TRBV29-1 to TRBJ2-7; weak D call: TRBD2 (5 bases). Germline CDR1 is SQVTM and CDR2 is ANQGSEA. Trimming took 4 bases from V and 3 from J, leaving 22 bases between them. CDR3 length: 16 residues.

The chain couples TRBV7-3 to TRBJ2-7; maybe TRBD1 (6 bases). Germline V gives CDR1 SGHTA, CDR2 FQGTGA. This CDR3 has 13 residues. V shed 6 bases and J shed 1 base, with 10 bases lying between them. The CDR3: CASSYGQSYEQYF. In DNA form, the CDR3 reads TGTGCCAGCAGTTACGGACAGTCCTACGAGCAGTACTTC.